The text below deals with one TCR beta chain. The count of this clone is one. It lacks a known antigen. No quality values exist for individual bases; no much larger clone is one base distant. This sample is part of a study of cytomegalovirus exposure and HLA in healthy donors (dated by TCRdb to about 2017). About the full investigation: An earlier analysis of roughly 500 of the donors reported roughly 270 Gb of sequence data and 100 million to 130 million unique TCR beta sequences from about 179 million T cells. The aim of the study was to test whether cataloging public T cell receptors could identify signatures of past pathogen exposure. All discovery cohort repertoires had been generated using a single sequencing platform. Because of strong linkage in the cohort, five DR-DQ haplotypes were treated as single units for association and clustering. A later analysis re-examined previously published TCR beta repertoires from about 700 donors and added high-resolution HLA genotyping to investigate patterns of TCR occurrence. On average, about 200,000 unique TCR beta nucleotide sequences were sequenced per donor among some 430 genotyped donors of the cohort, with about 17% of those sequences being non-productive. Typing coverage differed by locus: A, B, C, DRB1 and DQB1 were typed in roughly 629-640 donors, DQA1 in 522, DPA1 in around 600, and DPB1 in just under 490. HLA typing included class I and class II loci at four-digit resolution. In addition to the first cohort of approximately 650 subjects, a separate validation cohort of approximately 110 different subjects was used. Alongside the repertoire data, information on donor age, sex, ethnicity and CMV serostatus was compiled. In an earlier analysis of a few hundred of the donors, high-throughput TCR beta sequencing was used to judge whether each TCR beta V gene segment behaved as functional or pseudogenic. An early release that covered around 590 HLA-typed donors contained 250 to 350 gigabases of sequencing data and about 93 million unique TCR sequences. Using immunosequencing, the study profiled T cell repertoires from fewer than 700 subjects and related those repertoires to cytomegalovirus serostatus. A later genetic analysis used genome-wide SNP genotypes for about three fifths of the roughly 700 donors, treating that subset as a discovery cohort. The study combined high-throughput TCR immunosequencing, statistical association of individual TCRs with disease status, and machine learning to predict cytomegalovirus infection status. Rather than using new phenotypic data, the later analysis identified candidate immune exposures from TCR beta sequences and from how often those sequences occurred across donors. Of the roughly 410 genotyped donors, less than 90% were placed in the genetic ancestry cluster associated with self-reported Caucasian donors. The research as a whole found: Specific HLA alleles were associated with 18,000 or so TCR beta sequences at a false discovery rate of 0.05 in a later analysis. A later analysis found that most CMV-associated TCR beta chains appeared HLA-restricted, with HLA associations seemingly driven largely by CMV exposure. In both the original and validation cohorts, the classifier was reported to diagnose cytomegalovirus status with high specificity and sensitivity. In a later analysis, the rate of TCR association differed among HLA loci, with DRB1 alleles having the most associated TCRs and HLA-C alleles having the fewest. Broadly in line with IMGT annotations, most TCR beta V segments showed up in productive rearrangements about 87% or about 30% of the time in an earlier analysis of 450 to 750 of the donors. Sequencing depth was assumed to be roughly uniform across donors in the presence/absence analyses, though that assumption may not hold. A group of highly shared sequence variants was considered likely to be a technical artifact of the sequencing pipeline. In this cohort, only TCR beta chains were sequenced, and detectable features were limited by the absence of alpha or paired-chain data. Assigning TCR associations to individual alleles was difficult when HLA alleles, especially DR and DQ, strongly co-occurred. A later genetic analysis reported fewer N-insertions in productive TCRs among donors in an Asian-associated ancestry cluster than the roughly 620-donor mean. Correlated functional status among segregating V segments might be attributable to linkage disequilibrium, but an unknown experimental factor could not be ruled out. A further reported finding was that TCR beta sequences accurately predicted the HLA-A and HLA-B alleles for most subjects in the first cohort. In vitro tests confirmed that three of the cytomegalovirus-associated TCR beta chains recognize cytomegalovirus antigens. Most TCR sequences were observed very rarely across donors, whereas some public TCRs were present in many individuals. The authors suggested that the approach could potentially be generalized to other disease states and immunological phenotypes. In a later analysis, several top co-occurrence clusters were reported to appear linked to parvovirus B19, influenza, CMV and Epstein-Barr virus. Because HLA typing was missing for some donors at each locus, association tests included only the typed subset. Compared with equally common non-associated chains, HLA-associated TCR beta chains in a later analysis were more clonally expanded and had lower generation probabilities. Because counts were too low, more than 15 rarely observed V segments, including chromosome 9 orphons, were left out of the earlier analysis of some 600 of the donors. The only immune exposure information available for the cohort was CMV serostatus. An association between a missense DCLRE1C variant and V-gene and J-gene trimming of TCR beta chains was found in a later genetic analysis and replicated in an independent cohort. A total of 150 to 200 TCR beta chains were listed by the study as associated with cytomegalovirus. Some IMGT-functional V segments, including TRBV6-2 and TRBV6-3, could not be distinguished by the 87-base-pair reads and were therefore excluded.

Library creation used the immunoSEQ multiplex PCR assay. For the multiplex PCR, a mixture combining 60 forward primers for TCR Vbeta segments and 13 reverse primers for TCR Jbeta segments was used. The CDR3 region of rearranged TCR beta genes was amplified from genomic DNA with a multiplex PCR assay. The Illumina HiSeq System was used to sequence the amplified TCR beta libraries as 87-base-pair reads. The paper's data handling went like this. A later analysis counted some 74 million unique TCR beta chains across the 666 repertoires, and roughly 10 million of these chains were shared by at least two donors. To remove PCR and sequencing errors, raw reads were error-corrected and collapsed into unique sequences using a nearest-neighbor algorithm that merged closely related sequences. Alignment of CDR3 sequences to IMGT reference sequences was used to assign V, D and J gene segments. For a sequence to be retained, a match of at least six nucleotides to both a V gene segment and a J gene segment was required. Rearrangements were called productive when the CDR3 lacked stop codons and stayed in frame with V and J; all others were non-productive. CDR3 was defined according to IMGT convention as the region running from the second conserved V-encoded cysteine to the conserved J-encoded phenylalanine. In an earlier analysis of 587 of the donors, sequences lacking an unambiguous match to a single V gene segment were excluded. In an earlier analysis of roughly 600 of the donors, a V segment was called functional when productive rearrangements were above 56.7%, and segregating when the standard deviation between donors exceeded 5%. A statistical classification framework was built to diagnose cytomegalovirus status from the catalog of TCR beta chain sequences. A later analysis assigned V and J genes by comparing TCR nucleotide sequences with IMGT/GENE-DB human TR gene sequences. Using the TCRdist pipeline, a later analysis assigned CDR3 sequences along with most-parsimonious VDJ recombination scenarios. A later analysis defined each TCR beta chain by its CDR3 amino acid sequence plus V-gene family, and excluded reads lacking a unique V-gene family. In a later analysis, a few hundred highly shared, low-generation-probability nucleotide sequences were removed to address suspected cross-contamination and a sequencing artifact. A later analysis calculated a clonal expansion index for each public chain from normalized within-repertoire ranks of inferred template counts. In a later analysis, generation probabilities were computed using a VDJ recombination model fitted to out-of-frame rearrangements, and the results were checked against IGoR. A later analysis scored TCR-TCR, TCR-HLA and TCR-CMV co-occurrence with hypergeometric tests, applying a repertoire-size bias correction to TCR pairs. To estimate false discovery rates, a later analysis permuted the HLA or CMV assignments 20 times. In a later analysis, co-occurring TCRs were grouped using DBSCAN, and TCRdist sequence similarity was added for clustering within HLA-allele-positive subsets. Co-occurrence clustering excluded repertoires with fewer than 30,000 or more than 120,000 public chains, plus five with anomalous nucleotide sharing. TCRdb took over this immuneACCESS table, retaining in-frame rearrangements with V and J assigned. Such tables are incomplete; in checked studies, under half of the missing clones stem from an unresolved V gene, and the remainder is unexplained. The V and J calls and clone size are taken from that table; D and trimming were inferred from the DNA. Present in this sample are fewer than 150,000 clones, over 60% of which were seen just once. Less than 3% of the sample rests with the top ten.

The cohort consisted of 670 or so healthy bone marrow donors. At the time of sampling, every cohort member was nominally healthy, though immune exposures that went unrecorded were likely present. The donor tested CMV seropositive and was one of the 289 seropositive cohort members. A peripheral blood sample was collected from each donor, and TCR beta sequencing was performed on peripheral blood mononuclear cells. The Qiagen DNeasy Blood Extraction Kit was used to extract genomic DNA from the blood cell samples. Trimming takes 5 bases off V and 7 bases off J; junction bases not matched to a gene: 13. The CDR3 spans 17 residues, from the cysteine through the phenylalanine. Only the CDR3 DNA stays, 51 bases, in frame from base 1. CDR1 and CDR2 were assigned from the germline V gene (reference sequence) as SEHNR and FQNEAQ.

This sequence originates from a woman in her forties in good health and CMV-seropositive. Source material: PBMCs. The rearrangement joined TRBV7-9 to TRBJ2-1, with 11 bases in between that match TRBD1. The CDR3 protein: CASSHRKSGQGANEQFF. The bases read TGTGCCAGCAGCCATAGGAAGTCTGGACAGGGGGCGAATGAGCAGTTCTTC.